These 10 T cell receptor beta chains were sequenced from one sample in a study of CD8 T cells in ankylosing spondylitis. Regarding the study as a whole: Within ankylosing spondylitis blood, a TCR beta motif made up of eight highly homologous variants appeared to be characteristic.

MiXCR, run by TCRdb on the 5' RACE reads, gives a single entry per CDR3 protein. The sample has 350,000 to 450,000 distinct CDR3 sequences, 25% to 30% seen once. These receptors lack a known antigen. Input material: blood, either unsorted or a sorted T cell fraction (not recorded which). The receptors derive from a male donor with ankylosing spondylitis.

The chain recombines TRBV15 with TRBJ2-1; 8 bases are shared with TRBD2. CDR3 length: 17 residues. J gave up 2 bases and V 0 bases, and 6 bases lay outside the gene matches. Germline V gene lookup returns CDR1 LNHNV and CDR2 YYDKDF (reference sequence). The CDR3 region has the DNA TGTGCCACCAGCAGAGATACGACTAGCGAACCCTACAATGAGCAGTTCTTC. This gives the protein CATSRDTTSEPYNEQFF. Together with reference TRBV15 and TRBJ2-1, the CDR3 gives the full variable domain: DAMVIQNPRYQVTQFGKPVTLSCSQTLNHNVMYWYQQKSSQAPKLLFHYYDKDFNNEADTPDNFQSRRPNTSFCFLDIRSPGLGDTAMYLCATSRDTTSEPYNEQFFGPGTRLTVL.

The chain is built from TRBV5-6 and TRBJ1-5, with a weak D call TRBD1 (5 bases). This CDR3 comprises 13 residues. The germline CDR1 and CDR2 sequences are SGHDT and YYEEEE. The CDR3 DNA is TGTAGCAGCAGCTTGAATGCGGGGGGGCCCCAGCATTTT. It translates to CSSSLNAGGPQHF.

The genes are TRBV28 and TRBJ2-3, with 11 bases that match TRBD2. The J segment lost 1 base and the V segment lost 8 bases, leaving 2 bases of the junction unmatched. This CDR3 region has 14 residues. CDR1 is MDHEN, CDR2 SYDVKM, per germline. CDR3 nucleotide sequence: TGTGCCAGCGGGACTAGCGGCCGCACAGATACGCAGTATTTT. It translates to CASGTSGRTDTQYF.

V is TRBV24-1 and J is TRBJ2-1; D is ambiguous. Germline V gene lookup returns CDR1 KGHDR and CDR2 SFDVKD. V lost 7 bases to trimming and J lost 6 bases, with 12 bases between them. The CDR3 has 13 amino acids. The CDR3 sequence: CATRAGPRNEQFF. The CDR3 DNA follows: TGTGCCACCAGGGCCGGGCCACGCAATGAGCAGTTCTTC.

As DNA, the CDR3 is TGTGCCAGCAGCTTAGCTGCCATAGGGGGCGCGGGTGCTTTCTTT. This sequence encodes CASSLAAIGGAGAFF. The chain employs TRBV7-9 and TRBJ1-1, with TRBD1 matching over 7 bases. The CDR3 has 15 amino acids. Unmatched junction bases numbered 12, after V lost 0 bases and J lost 11 bases. The germline CDR1 and CDR2 sequences are SEHNR and FQNEAQ (reference sequence).

This clonotype has just a few counts. The rearrangement uses TRBV2 and TRBJ2-1; 14 bases map to TRBD2. This CDR3 is 17 amino acids long. V lost 6 bases to trimming and J lost 7 bases; unmatched junction nucleotides: 11. Germline CDR1 reads SNHLY; CDR2 reads FYNNEI. The CDR3 sequence: CASRPRLAGGPGNEQFF. The CDR3 DNA reads as TGTGCCAGCAGGCCTAGACTAGCGGGAGGGCCGGGGAATGAGCAGTTCTTC.

This clonotype occurred once. The V and J genes are TRBV15 and TRBJ2-5; D is possibly TRBD2 (6 bases). The CDR3 contains 15 residues. Trimming removed 0 bases at V and 1 base at J, with 9 bases between. From germline, CDR1 is LNHNV and CDR2 YYDKDF (reference sequence). CDR3 region: CATSRDAGFQETQYF. The CDR3 DNA sequence: TGTGCCACCAGCAGAGATGCGGGGTTCCAAGAGACCCAGTACTTC.

The chain combines TRBV19 with TRBJ1-1; possibly TRBD1 for D (5 bases). V shed 1 base and J shed 1 base, with 10 bases lying between them. This CDR3 is built from 15 residues. Germline V CDR1 and CDR2: LNHDA, SQIVND (reference sequence). CDR3 sequence: CASSIGLTANTEAFF. Written as DNA, the CDR3 is TGTGCCAGTAGTATAGGTTTGACAGCGAACACTGAAGCTTTCTTT.

This clonotype has a handful of counts. The chain links TRBV5-1 to TRBJ2-3, with 7 bases identical to TRBD1. Germline trimming cut 5 bases from V and 4 bases from J; bases unmatched to any gene: 4. Germline CDR1 SGHRS, CDR2 YFSETQ. The CDR3 length is 13 residues. For the CDR3, the DNA is TGCGCCAGCAGAAGCGACAGGGCAGATACGCAGTATTTT. Translation gives CASRSDRADTQYF.

This clonotype turned up a few times. V is TRBV24-1 and J is TRBJ2-1; no reliable D call. Germline CDR1 is KGHDR and CDR2 is SFDVKD. Deletions cut 2 bases from V and 6 bases from J, with 4 bases between. This CDR3 contains 12 residues. The CDR3 DNA reads as TGTGCCACCAGTGATTATGTCAATGAGCAGTTCTTC. Encoded protein: CATSDYVNEQFF.